The 27 T cell receptor beta chains below were found in one sample sequenced in a study of blood T cells in healthy people across ages (dated by TCRdb to between 2014 and 2017). The protocol used for the library was 5' RACE. The reads were generated on an Illumina HiSeq 2500. A second PCR of about 6 to 12 cycles was performed with a sample-barcoded 5' primer and a J-beta primer mix. TCRdb reworked the public reads: Q25 trimming with fastp, MiXCR clone assembly, productive beta chains retained. One record per CDR3 amino acid sequence lists the most common genes and DNA. In all, the sample holds over 1,200,000 distinct CDR3 sequences, and roughly 64% of those were seen once. About 6.3% of the sample is taken by the ten largest. Sequencing input: blood. The receptors were gathered from a man aged 18 to 29 in good health.

The genes are TRBV10-3 and TRBJ1-5; 8 positions match TRBD1. CDR1 is ENHRY and CDR2 is SYGVKD in the germline V gene. The CDR3 has 15 residues. After removal of 2 bases from V and 9 bases from J, the junction contained 9 bases not matched to a gene. Written as DNA, the CDR3 is TGTGCCATCAGTGAGGGGACAGGTGGTAGTCGGCCCCAGCATTTT. Translated: CAISEGTGGSRPQHF.

This clonotype was seen a handful of times. The chain recombines TRBV6-5 with TRBJ1-6; D uncertain. V lost 3 bases, J lost 8 bases, and 17 bases lay in between. Germline V gene sequence: CDR1 MNHEY, CDR2 SVGAGI. CDR3 length: 16 amino acids. CDR3 in amino acids: CASSYTNFGPDSPLHF. CDR3 coding DNA: TGTGCCAGCAGTTATACCAACTTTGGGCCTGATTCACCCCTCCACTTT.

This clonotype occurred once. The rearrangement joins TRBV6-7 to TRBJ2-7; D might be TRBD1 (5 bases). TRBV6-7 is identified as an open reading frame with a role that is uncertain. The CDR3 is made up of 17 amino acids. V was clipped by 4 bases and J by 4 bases, with 23 bases between them. This chain's CDR3 is CASSFLSRQFGCYEQYF. CDR3 coding DNA: TGTGCCAGCAGTTTTTTATCCCGACAGTTTGGTTGTTACGAGCAGTACTTC.

The chain is built from TRBV9 and TRBJ2-3; maybe TRBD2 (6 bases). The germline CDR1 and CDR2 sequences are SGDLS and YYNGEE. The CDR3 is made up of 15 amino acids. Written as DNA, the CDR3 is TGTGCTAGCGGCGTCGGTGTCGCTAGCACAGATACGCAGTATTTT. Residues: CASGVGVASTDTQYF.

V and J are TRBV6-6 and TRBJ2-5; TRBD1 is a possible D gene (5 bases). This CDR3 has 14 residues. V shed 6 bases and J shed 1 base, with 12 bases lying between them. CDR1 and CDR2 (germline): MNHNY, SVGAGI (reference sequence). The CDR3 here is CASRPTGRQETQYF. In DNA, the CDR3 is TGTGCCAGCAGACCAACAGGTCGCCAAGAGACCCAGTACTTC.

There are a few counts of this clonotype. The chain couples TRBV20-1 to TRBJ2-7, with D tentatively TRBD1 (5 bases). The J call may be incorrect, as the DNA end agrees better with TRBJ2-5. Per the germline V gene, CDR1 is DFQATT and CDR2 is SNEGSKA (reference sequence). The CDR3 runs to 12 residues. The CDR3 DNA reads as TGCAGTGCTAGCAGGGAACAAGAGACCCAGTACTTC. Translated: CSASREQETQYF.

In this sample, this clonotype turned up a few times. The chain employs TRBV4-1 and TRBJ2-5, with D perhaps matching TRBD1 (5 bases). From germline, CDR1 is MGHRA and CDR2 YSYEKL. The CDR3 contains 15 residues. V was clipped by 2 bases and J by 2 bases, with 12 bases between them. Written as DNA, the CDR3 is TGCGCCAGCAGCCAACCACAGGACCTGCAAGAGACCCAGTACTTC. This gives the protein CASSQPQDLQETQYF.

The chain is built from TRBV29-1 and TRBJ2-1; no reliable D call. The CDR3 has 11 residues. Trimming removed 4 bases at V and 7 bases at J, with 8 bases between. CDR1 is SQVTM and CDR2 is ANQGSEA in the germline V gene. DNA of the CDR3: TGCAGCGTTGTGGTTCGGAATGAGCAGTTCTTC. Amino acids: CSVVVRNEQFF.

J is TRBJ1-1 and V is TRBV12-3 or TRBV12-4; 7 bases match TRBD1. The CDR3 length is 13 residues. V shed 6 bases and J 4 bases; nucleotides not matched to a gene: 5. The CDR3 DNA reads TGTGCCAGCAGAGACAGGGCGGGCACTGAAGCTTTCTTT. Translated, it gives CASRDRAGTEAFF.

This chain connects TRBV7-2 to TRBJ2-4; 8 bases are a match to TRBD2. Trimming took 5 bases from V and 13 from J; bases not matched to a gene: 16. Germline V gene sequence: CDR1 SGHTA, CDR2 FQGNSA. The CDR3 runs 15 residues. The CDR3: CASSGTGLGFTGQYF. The CDR3 DNA follows: TGTGCCAGCAGCGGAACGGGACTAGGCTTTACGGGGCAGTACTTC. Full variable domain (rest looked up from reference TRBV7-2 and TRBJ2-4): GAGVSQSPSNKVTEKGKDVELRCDPISGHTALYWYRQSLGQGLEFLIYFQGNSAPDKSGLPSDRFSAERTGGSVSTLTIQRTQQEDSAVYLCASSGTGLGFTGQYFGAGTRLSVL.

This clonotype appeared once. This chain uses TRBV20-1 with TRBJ2-1; the D is unclear. Germline V CDR1 and CDR2: DFQATT, SNEGSKA (reference sequence). V lost 5 bases and J lost 6, with 20 bases in between. This CDR3 is 15 amino acids long. The CDR3 DNA is TGCAGTGCTCCCTCAGTAGGCGCTAGTTTCAATGAGCAGTTCTTC. It is translated as CSAPSVGASFNEQFF.

This chain links TRBV12-3 or TRBV12-4 with TRBJ2-4; 7 bases are shared with TRBD1. The end of the DNA is better explained by TRBJ2-7, so the J call may be wrong. This CDR3 is built from 15 residues. The CDR3 DNA reads as TGTGCCAGCACCCGGCAGGGGGACAGACCCTACGAGCAGTACTTC. Encoded protein: CASTRQGDRPYEQYF.

The gene calls are TRBV27 and TRBJ1-4; D remains ambiguous. V was shortened by 2 bases and J by 6 bases, with 10 bases between the two germline ends. The length of the CDR3 is 14 residues. Germline lookup yields CDR1 MNHEY and CDR2 SMNVEV (reference sequence). CDR3 DNA sequence: TGTGCCAGCAGTTTACAGTGGGGAGATGAAAAACTGTTTTTT. Translating gives CASSLQWGDEKLFF.

The chain uses TRBV2 and TRBJ1-4, with D perhaps TRBD1 (6 bases). The CDR3 runs to 14 residues. CDR1 and CDR2 (germline): SNHLY, FYNNEI. Trimming cost V 6 bases and J 0 bases, with 8 bases left between them. The CDR3 protein is CASRDSSTNEKLFF. The CDR3 nucleotides are TGTGCCAGCAGGGACAGTTCAACTAATGAAAAACTGTTTTTT.

This clonotype showed up just once. The V call is TRBV16, the J call TRBJ2-3; no definite D call. Germline CDR1 is KGHSY and CDR2 is FQNENV. The CDR3 extends over 15 amino acids. Between the trimmed V and J ends, which lost 1 base and 4 bases, there was a span of 12 bases. The CDR3 loop reads CASSQLDSPPDTQYF. In DNA, the CDR3 is TGTGCCAGCAGCCAATTGGATAGCCCTCCAGATACGCAGTATTTT.

This clonotype appeared a few times. The CDR3 sequence is CASASGSSSYEQYF. As DNA, the CDR3 is TGTGCCAGCGCTAGCGGGTCGAGCTCCTACGAGCAGTACTTC. The chain combines TRBV18 with TRBJ2-7; 8 bases fit TRBD2. The CDR3 consists of 14 residues. Germline values: CDR1 KGHSH, CDR2 LQKENI. Losses at the gene ends were 8 bases for V and 0 bases for J; bases not matched to a gene: 6.

The chain couples TRBV20-1 to TRBJ2-1; D gene unclear. This CDR3 has 16 residues. Germline V lookup: CDR1 DFQATT, CDR2 SNEGSKA (reference sequence). Deletions cut 1 base from V and 8 bases from J, with 21 bases between. The CDR3: CSARANVSTGWHEQFF. The CDR3 DNA reads as TGCAGTGCTAGAGCGAATGTTAGTACGGGCTGGCATGAGCAGTTCTTC.

V is TRBV4-1 and J is TRBJ2-1, with 9 bases lining up with TRBD2. Germline V lookup: CDR1 MGHRA, CDR2 YSYEKL. The length of the CDR3 is 16 residues. V lost 5 bases to trimming and J lost 4 bases; unmatched junction nucleotides: 9. CDR3 coding DNA: TGCGCCAGCAGCTACTTAGCGGGAGTTGGATACAATGAGCAGTTCTTC. It translates to CASSYLAGVGYNEQFF.

Worth noting for this clonotype: The junction differs from germline at one of its ends, possibly a read error. The genes are TRBV5-1 and TRBJ2-3; the D gene is possibly TRBD1 (6 bases). Per germline, CDR1 SGHRS and CDR2 YFSETQ. The CDR3 is 14 amino acids. This CDR3 is CAGSSTGGIDTQYF. The CDR3 region has the DNA TGCGCCGGCAGCTCGACAGGAGGTATAGATACGCAGTATTTT.

This clonotype was detected only once. The chain has TRBV10-1 and TRBJ2-3, with D possibly being TRBD2 (5 bases). Trimming cost V 0 bases and J 2 bases, with 12 bases left between them. The CDR3 loop spans 16 amino acids. The germline V gene encodes CDR1 WNHNN and CDR2 SYGVQD (reference sequence). The CDR3 DNA reads TGCGCCAGCAGTGAGTCGTTTTCCGGGAACACAGATACGCAGTATTTT. Amino acid sequence: CASSESFSGNTDTQYF.

This clonotype showed up just a few times. The rearrangement joins TRBV4-1 to TRBJ1-5; D gene unclear. V was cut by 1 base and J by 9 bases, with 7 bases left in between. Germline lookup yields CDR1 MGHRA and CDR2 YSYEKL. CDR3 length: 12 amino acids. The CDR3 sequence is CASSQGLGPQHF. CDR3 bases: TGCGCCAGCAGCCAAGGGCTGGGGCCCCAGCATTTT.

CDR3: CASSRPEGPYNEQFF. In DNA, the CDR3 is TGCGCCAGCAGCCGCCCTGAGGGACCTTACAATGAGCAGTTCTTC. This chain joins TRBV4-3 and TRBJ2-1; D is possibly TRBD1 or TRBD2 (5 bases each). The CDR3 length is 15 residues. Deletions cut 4 bases from V and 4 bases from J, with 14 bases between. Per the germline V gene, CDR1 is LGHNA and CDR2 is YSLEER.

The V gene is TRBV12-3 or TRBV12-4, the J gene TRBJ1-2, with D perhaps TRBD1 (5 bases). V lost 5 bases and J lost 4, with 17 bases in between. CDR3 length: 15 amino acids. The chain's CDR3 is CASSTFGGGGYGYTF. CDR3 sequence (DNA): TGTGCCAGCAGTACCTTCGGGGGAGGCGGCTATGGCTACACCTTC.

The gene calls are TRBV7-2 and TRBJ2-3; TRBD2 aligns across 11 bases. The ends lost 5 bases at V and 0 bases at J; junction bases unmatched: 10. CDR1 and CDR2 from the germline V gene are SGHTA and FQGNSA. The CDR3 is made up of 18 amino acids. The CDR3 DNA is TGTGCCAGCAGCCTAGGGACTAGCGGAGCACTTAGCACAGATACGCAGTATTTT. This gives the protein CASSLGTSGALSTDTQYF.

The V call is TRBV4-1, the J call TRBJ2-1, with 8 bases lining up with TRBD2. Matching the DNA end better, TRBJ2-7 makes the J call doubtful. From germline, CDR1 is MGHRA and CDR2 YSYEKL. The CDR3 has 17 amino acids. CDR3 sequence: CASSQVTGRGSYNEQYF. The DNA of the CDR3 is TGCGCCAGCAGCCAAGTTACCGGGAGGGGCTCCTACAATGAGCAGTACTTC.

CDR3 sequence (DNA): TGTGCCAGCAGCGCCAGCGGGAGTTTGGGTGAGCAGTACTTC. Translation gives CASSASGSLGEQYF. The chain recombines TRBV9 with TRBJ2-5; 8 bases line up with TRBD2. The CDR3 covers 14 residues. J was trimmed by 11 bases and V by 3 bases; bases with no gene match: 12. The V gene's germline CDR1 is SGDLS and CDR2 YYNGEE.

This rearrangement joins TRBV7-9 to TRBJ2-7, with 9 bases aligning to TRBD1. CDR1 is SEHNR and CDR2 is FQNEAQ in the germline V gene (reference sequence). The trim removed 5 bases at V and 4 bases at J, leaving 15 bases unmatched. The CDR3 length is 17 residues. The CDR3 region is CASSITQGALYGYEQYF. DNA of the CDR3: TGTGCCAGCAGCATCACACAGGGGGCGCTTTATGGTTACGAGCAGTACTTC.